This is a list of T cell receptor beta chains from one sample in a study of OX40 agonist ivuxolimab in advanced cancers. TCRdb keeps only in-frame clones here, not all; method: immunoSEQ multiplex PCR. Among 55,000 to 70,000 clones listed, around 83% were seen once. The sequences come from CD4+ or CD8+ T cells sorted from blood, collected in a trial of the OX40 agonist ivuxolimab. These receptors were taken from an adult with an advanced solid tumor such as melanoma, head and neck, liver or kidney cancer. CDR3s leave out the opening cysteine and the closing phenylalanine or tryptophan. D genes are given only for firm matches.

v_gene	d_gene	len	j_gene	CDR3aa
TRBV5-1	TRBD2	14	TRBJ2-1	ASSLTFGTSEGKQF
TRBV5-1	NA	14	TRBJ2-3	ASSLGLQHSTDTQY
TRBV7-2	NA	14	TRBJ2-1	ASSFTGTPPYNEQF
TRBV19	TRBD1	11	TRBJ1-5	ASSGTGNQPQH
TRBV5-5	NA	12	TRBJ2-5	ASSLEWQVETQY
TRBV9	NA	11	TRBJ1-1	ASSVEVNTEAF
TRBV4-1	NA	13	TRBJ1-2	ASSQVIDGIYGYT
TRBV27	NA	13	TRBJ1-2	ASSLGGEGNYGYT
TRBV19	NA	9	TRBJ1-3	ATSSGNTIY
TRBV28	TRBD1	16	TRBJ2-6	ASTFIPGGNSGANVLT
TRBV19	TRBD1	11	TRBJ1-2	AGKDRGQQGYT
TRBV5-4	TRBD1	14	TRBJ2-5	ASSLFQGATQETQY
TRBV10-1	TRBD2	11	TRBJ2-3	ASSGAGEGTQY
TRBV19	NA	14	TRBJ1-6	ASTSRNRDGNSPLH
TRBV14	TRBD2	12	TRBJ2-1	ASSPGLAGNEQF
TRBV29-1	TRBD1	12	TRBJ1-3	SAQGQGFGNTIY
TRBV5-1	NA	14	TRBJ1-5	ASSLVVGDSNQPQH
TRBV19	TRBD2	12	TRBJ2-1	ASSWLAEINEQF
TRBV11-2	NA	13	TRBJ1-1	ASSLGLGMNTEAF
TRBV14	NA	13	TRBJ1-1	ASSLGGGPNTEAF
TRBV23-1	NA	11	TRBJ2-7	ASSQSWGDEQY
TRBV7-8	NA	11	TRBJ2-1	ASSLAVGIEQF
TRBV28	NA	13	TRBJ2-7	ASSLTWGSLYEQY
TRBV7-3	NA	14	TRBJ2-1	ASSPSRVRSYNEQF
TRBV2	TRBD2	13	TRBJ2-1	ASTPGTSGSHEQF
TRBV18	TRBD1	12	TRBJ1-1	ASSPDRVATEAF
TRBV7-6	NA	11	TRBJ2-6	ASKAAGANVLT
TRBV19	TRBD1	12	TRBJ1-5	ASSMNRGNQPQH
TRBV29-1	TRBD2	14	TRBJ2-3	SVADGSAMIAGRQY
TRBV2	NA	9	TRBJ2-5	ASSPQETQY
TRBV9	TRBD2	13	TRBJ2-7	ASSLGTSGSGEQY
TRBV2	NA	11	TRBJ1-5	ASRGSGYQPQH
TRBV6-5	NA	10	TRBJ1-2	ASGDTNYGYT
TRBV6-5	NA	11	TRBJ1-2	ASGVSFGYGYT
TRBV6-1	NA	11	TRBJ2-7	ASSEMGVGEQY
TRBV7-2	NA	10	TRBJ1-5	ASSWGGQPQH
TRBV7-2	TRBD2	13	TRBJ2-7	ASSLGSGGALEQY
TRBV7-3	NA	10	TRBJ2-2	ASSPDTGELF
TRBV9	TRBD1	12	TRBJ2-7	ASSAGTGRYEQY
TRBV28	NA	9	TRBJ1-1	ASRLNTEAF
TRBV18	TRBD2	13	TRBJ2-5	ASSPVTSVGETQY
TRBV2	NA	9	TRBJ2-7	ASGLLYEQY
TRBV28	TRBD2	16	TRBJ2-7	ASSSPTSGNWVTYEQY
TRBV5-4	TRBD1	11	TRBJ1-4	ASSRTGEEKLF
TRBV7-2	NA	13	TRBJ2-2	ASSPNRVNTGELF
TRBV28	NA	12	TRBJ2-5	ASSFSQGEETQY
TRBV28	TRBD1	12	TRBJ1-2	ASSRQGYGYGYT
TRBV5-4	TRBD2	14	TRBJ2-5	ASSLGTSGGLGTQY
TRBV27	NA	10	TRBJ1-5	ASSFSNQPQH
TRBV7-2	NA	10	TRBJ2-5	ASSTVTWTQY
TRBV7-3	TRBD1	13	TRBJ2-7	ASSLAGTGAYEQY
TRBV2	TRBD1	12	TRBJ1-1	ASSSGGASAEAF
TRBV6-5	NA	13	TRBJ2-3	ASSSGTLGTDTQY
TRBV4-1	NA	13	TRBJ2-4	ASSPLHLAKNIQY
TRBV4-2	TRBD2	15	TRBJ2-3	ASSQGVAGGKSDTQY
TRBV25-1	NA	12	TRBJ2-3	ASSDLQGSDTQY
TRBV18	TRBD2	12	TRBJ2-7	ASSQGTPGGEQY
TRBV29-1	NA	12	TRBJ1-4	SVRKGGVGEKLF
TRBV5-1	TRBD1	14	NA	ASSLTAGTVSYEQY